The rows below give T cell receptor beta chains drawn from one sample of a study of T cells after yellow fever vaccination. MiXCR was run by TCRdb on the 5' RACE reads, yielding one entry per CDR3 protein. The repertoire holds 450,000 to 650,000 distinct CDR3 sequences, with roughly 14% as singletons. The source material was PBMCs, sampled on the day of the yellow fever booster vaccination. The receptors shown here come from a man aged 25-45 years who received the YFV17D yellow fever vaccine. The CDR3 runs from the conserved cysteine through the conserved F or W. D genes are given only for firm matches. Clone size is shown for a subset of rows, as once, few, many or a class of expanded clone.

clone_size: few; j_call: TRBJ1-5; d_call: .; v_call: TRBV20-1; cdr3_aa: CSAMSASNQPQHF; cdr3_nt: TGCAGTGCTATGTCCGCCAGCAATCAGCCCCAGCATTTT
clone_size: .; j_call: TRBJ1-4; d_call: TRBD1; v_call: TRBV29-1; cdr3_aa: CSVGGQGATGEKLFF; cdr3_nt: TGCAGCGTTGGGGGTCAGGGGGCAACGGGTGAAAAACTGTTTTTT
clone_size: few; j_call: TRBJ2-7; d_call: TRBD1; v_call: TRBV18; cdr3_aa: CASSPSETGGIRAYF; cdr3_nt: TGTGCCAGCTCACCATCGGAGACAGGGGGGATTCGTGCGTACTTC
clone_size: few; j_call: TRBJ2-2; d_call: .; v_call: TRBV20-1; cdr3_aa: CSARGGARTGELFF; cdr3_nt: TGCAGTGCTAGGGGGGGGGCGCGCACCGGGGAGCTGTTTTTT
clone_size: .; j_call: TRBJ1-2; d_call: .; v_call: TRBV2; cdr3_aa: CASKGVGANYGYTF; cdr3_nt: TGTGCCAGCAAGGGGGTGGGAGCTAACTATGGCTACACCTTC
clone_size: .; j_call: TRBJ1-5; d_call: .; v_call: TRBV11-2; cdr3_aa: CASSLVPDQPQHF; cdr3_nt: TGTGCCAGCAGCTTAGTTCCGGATCAGCCCCAGCATTTT
clone_size: few; j_call: TRBJ2-5; d_call: .; v_call: TRBV20-1; cdr3_aa: CSARGVGTQYF; cdr3_nt: TGCAGTGCTAGGGGAGTCGGGACCCAGTACTTC
clone_size: few; j_call: TRBJ2-7; d_call: TRBD1; v_call: TRBV5-1; cdr3_aa: CASSWGQGTTYEQYF; cdr3_nt: TGCGCCAGCAGCTGGGGACAGGGGACGACCTACGAGCAGTACTTC
clone_size: few; j_call: TRBJ2-3; d_call: TRBD2; v_call: TRBV20-1; cdr3_aa: CSARSGSLRTDTQYF; cdr3_nt: TGCAGTGCTAGAAGCGGGAGTTTACGCACAGATACGCAGTATTTT
clone_size: many; j_call: TRBJ2-1; d_call: .; v_call: TRBV5-1; cdr3_aa: CASRGLLSYNEQFF; cdr3_nt: TGCGCCAGCAGGGGACTTCTTTCCTACAATGAGCAGTTCTTC
clone_size: .; j_call: TRBJ2-3; d_call: TRBD2; v_call: TRBV20-1; cdr3_aa: CSATSGGEAQYF; cdr3_nt: TGCAGTGCGACTAGCGGGGGCGAGGCGCAGTATTTT
clone_size: few; j_call: TRBJ2-3; d_call: .; v_call: TRBV5-1; cdr3_aa: CASSLANSGDTQYF; cdr3_nt: TGCGCCAGCAGCTTGGCCAACAGCGGAGATACGCAGTATTTT
clone_size: .; j_call: TRBJ1-2; d_call: TRBD1; v_call: TRBV25-1; cdr3_aa: CASSDTRQGILYGYTF; cdr3_nt: TGTGCCAGCAGTGACACCCGACAGGGAATTCTCTATGGCTACACCTTC
clone_size: few; j_call: TRBJ2-6; d_call: .; v_call: TRBV7-3; cdr3_aa: CASSLTWTHSLFVISGANVLTF; cdr3_nt: TGTGCCAGCAGCTTAACTTGGACGCACAGTTTGTTTGTTATTTCTGGGGCCAACGTCCTGACTTTC
clone_size: .; j_call: TRBJ2-2; d_call: .; v_call: TRBV12-3/TRBV12-4; cdr3_aa: CASSYDSGELFF; cdr3_nt: TGTGCCAGCAGTTATGACAGCGGGGAGCTGTTTTTT
clone_size: .; j_call: TRBJ2-7; d_call: TRBD2; v_call: TRBV15; cdr3_aa: CATSLGLAGGPYEQYF; cdr3_nt: TGTGCCACCAGCTTGGGACTAGCGGGAGGGCCCTACGAGCAGTACTTC
clone_size: few; j_call: TRBJ2-1; d_call: .; v_call: TRBV11-3; cdr3_aa: CASSSSNREQFF; cdr3_nt: TGTGCCAGCAGCTCGTCCAATAGGGAGCAGTTCTTC
clone_size: .; j_call: TRBJ2-7; d_call: .; v_call: TRBV24-1; cdr3_aa: CATSRTAGGEQYF; cdr3_nt: TGTGCCACCAGCCGGACAGCCGGGGGCGAGCAGTACTTC
clone_size: few; j_call: TRBJ2-3; d_call: TRBD2; v_call: TRBV12-3/TRBV12-4; cdr3_aa: CASSSGLAGDPDTQYF; cdr3_nt: TGTGCCAGCAGTTCTGGACTAGCGGGAGACCCAGATACGCAGTATTTT
clone_size: few; j_call: TRBJ2-1; d_call: .; v_call: TRBV9; cdr3_aa: CASSVSGGSYNEQFF; cdr3_nt: TGCGCCAGCAGCGTCTCCGGGGGTTCCTACAATGAGCAGTTCTTC
clone_size: .; j_call: TRBJ2-1; d_call: .; v_call: TRBV20-1; cdr3_aa: CSARDLGGRRSVDEQFF; cdr3_nt: TGCAGTGCTAGAGATTTGGGGGGCAGGCGCTCGGTGGATGAGCAGTTCTTC
clone_size: .; j_call: TRBJ2-2; d_call: TRBD2; v_call: TRBV9; cdr3_aa: CASSALAGGVTGELFF; cdr3_nt: TGTGCCAGCAGCGCCCTAGCGGGAGGTGTAACCGGGGAGCTGTTTTTT
clone_size: .; j_call: TRBJ2-2; d_call: TRBD2; v_call: TRBV7-9; cdr3_aa: CAQPGTSGTTGELFF; cdr3_nt: TGTGCCCAACCAGGGACTAGCGGGACCACCGGGGAGCTGTTTTTT
clone_size: .; j_call: TRBJ2-3; d_call: TRBD2; v_call: TRBV3-1; cdr3_aa: CASTPPGLAGAGDTQYF; cdr3_nt: TGTGCCTCCACCCCGCCGGGACTAGCGGGAGCTGGAGATACGCAGTATTTT
clone_size: .; j_call: TRBJ2-5; d_call: .; v_call: TRBV11-2; cdr3_aa: CASSIVEGRETQYF; cdr3_nt: TGTGCCAGCAGCATCGTCGAGGGCCGAGAGACCCAGTACTTC
clone_size: .; j_call: TRBJ1-1; d_call: TRBD1; v_call: TRBV5-6; cdr3_aa: CASSRKTGVAFF; cdr3_nt: TGTGCCAGCAGCAGAAAGACAGGGGTGGCTTTCTTT
clone_size: .; j_call: TRBJ1-5; d_call: .; v_call: TRBV5-4; cdr3_aa: CASSFGGRVQPQHF; cdr3_nt: TGTGCCAGCAGCTTCGGGGGCCGGGTTCAGCCCCAGCATTTT
clone_size: few; j_call: TRBJ2-1; d_call: .; v_call: TRBV19; cdr3_aa: CASRAYGDNEQFF; cdr3_nt: TGTGCCAGTAGGGCGTATGGGGACAATGAGCAGTTCTTC
clone_size: .; j_call: TRBJ2-7; d_call: TRBD1; v_call: TRBV7-8; cdr3_aa: CASSYLWSGQAYEQYF; cdr3_nt: TGTGCCAGCAGCTACCTTTGGTCGGGACAGGCCTACGAGCAGTACTTC
clone_size: .; j_call: TRBJ1-5; d_call: TRBD1; v_call: TRBV28; cdr3_aa: CASSTRQGDNQPQHF; cdr3_nt: TGTGCCAGCAGTACCAGACAGGGGGACAATCAGCCCCAGCATTTT
clone_size: .; j_call: TRBJ2-4; d_call: .; v_call: TRBV5-1; cdr3_aa: CASSLDGGVGDIQYF; cdr3_nt: TGCGCCAGCAGCTTGGATGGGGGAGTGGGGGACATTCAGTACTTC
clone_size: few; j_call: TRBJ2-7; d_call: .; v_call: TRBV4-1; cdr3_aa: CASSQPGKTSYEQYF; cdr3_nt: TGCGCCAGCAGCCAGCCTGGTAAGACCTCCTACGAGCAGTACTTC
clone_size: .; j_call: TRBJ2-7; d_call: TRBD2; v_call: TRBV20-1; cdr3_aa: CSAPGRPSGLPGREYF; cdr3_nt: TGCAGTGCCCCTGGGAGGCCTAGCGGCCTTCCTGGGCGGGAGTACTTC
clone_size: many; j_call: TRBJ2-3; d_call: TRBD1; v_call: TRBV9; cdr3_aa: CASSDRGTQYF; cdr3_nt: TGTGCCAGCAGCGACAGGGGTACGCAGTATTTT
clone_size: .; j_call: TRBJ2-7; d_call: .; v_call: TRBV7-2; cdr3_aa: CASSSASGGAYYEQYF; cdr3_nt: TGTGCCAGCAGCTCGGCCTCGGGCGGGGCTTACTACGAGCAGTACTTC
clone_size: many; j_call: TRBJ2-1; d_call: TRBD2; v_call: TRBV7-9; cdr3_aa: CASSRTSGSIQFF; cdr3_nt: TGTGCCAGCAGCCGGACTAGCGGGAGTATCCAGTTCTTC
clone_size: .; j_call: TRBJ2-1; d_call: .; v_call: TRBV21-1; cdr3_aa: CASSKARRGSDEQFF; cdr3_nt: TGTGCCAGCAGCAAAGCGCGGAGGGGCTCGGATGAGCAGTTCTTC
clone_size: .; j_call: TRBJ1-1; d_call: TRBD1; v_call: TRBV30; cdr3_aa: CAWGQGLLNTEAFF; cdr3_nt: TGTGCCTGGGGACAGGGACTACTTAACACTGAAGCTTTCTTT
clone_size: many; j_call: TRBJ2-5; d_call: .; v_call: TRBV10-3; cdr3_aa: CAISSPGETGRTQYF; cdr3_nt: TGTGCCATCAGTTCCCCCGGGGAAACAGGGCGGACCCAGTACTTC
clone_size: few; j_call: TRBJ2-7; d_call: .; v_call: TRBV7-9; cdr3_aa: CASSAGHEQYF; cdr3_nt: TGTGCCAGCAGCGCGGGGCACGAGCAGTACTTC
clone_size: .; j_call: TRBJ2-2; d_call: .; v_call: TRBV20-1; cdr3_aa: CSASRQGWTGELFF; cdr3_nt: TGCAGTGCTAGTCGGCAGGGTTGGACCGGGGAGCTGTTTTTT
clone_size: .; j_call: TRBJ1-2; d_call: .; v_call: TRBV7-9; cdr3_aa: CASSLGQLKWGYTF; cdr3_nt: TGTGCCAGCAGCTTAGGACAGTTAAAGTGGGGCTACACCTTC
clone_size: few; j_call: TRBJ2-5; d_call: .; v_call: TRBV24-1; cdr3_aa: CATSDSRPETGGQETQYF; cdr3_nt: TGTGCCACCAGTGATTCCCGTCCAGAGACAGGAGGTCAAGAGACCCAGTACTTC
clone_size: many; j_call: TRBJ2-3; d_call: .; v_call: TRBV11-3; cdr3_aa: CASSQTSQGFSTDTQYF; cdr3_nt: TGTGCCAGCAGCCAAACTTCTCAGGGATTTAGCACAGATACGCAGTATTTT
clone_size: .; j_call: TRBJ2-6; d_call: .; v_call: TRBV5-5; cdr3_aa: CASSFGDPSSSGANVLTF; cdr3_nt: TGTGCCAGCAGCTTCGGGGACCCTAGTTCCTCTGGGGCCAACGTCCTGACTTTC
clone_size: .; j_call: TRBJ2-5; d_call: TRBD1; v_call: TRBV7-8; cdr3_aa: CASSSPPDRVEEETQYF; cdr3_nt: TGTGCCAGCAGCTCCCCCCCCGACAGGGTTGAGGAGGAGACCCAGTACTTC
clone_size: .; j_call: TRBJ2-2; d_call: TRBD1; v_call: TRBV12-3/TRBV12-4; cdr3_aa: CASTFRDRGPGELFF; cdr3_nt: TGTGCCAGCACGTTCCGGGACAGGGGGCCCGGGGAGCTGTTTTTT
clone_size: .; j_call: TRBJ2-1; d_call: .; v_call: TRBV28; cdr3_aa: CASSFDSSYNEQFF; cdr3_nt: TGTGCCAGCAGTTTCGACAGTTCCTACAATGAGCAGTTCTTC
clone_size: .; j_call: TRBJ2-2; d_call: TRBD2; v_call: TRBV11-1; cdr3_aa: CASSLNRGLAGVRTGELFF; cdr3_nt: TGTGCCAGCAGCTTAAACCGGGGACTAGCGGGAGTCCGCACCGGGGAGCTGTTTTTT
clone_size: few; j_call: TRBJ2-1; d_call: TRBD2; v_call: TRBV18; cdr3_aa: CASSLRWASGSSYNEQFF; cdr3_nt: TGTGCCAGCTCACTGAGGTGGGCTAGCGGGAGCTCCTACAATGAGCAGTTCTTC